This entry concerns a single TCR beta chain. This sample was taken from a study of CD8 T cells in Susac syndrome. At the level of the study: The sequenced Susac syndrome patients comprised roughly 6 with active disease and roughly eight in remission. Susac syndrome patients were untreated, on corticosteroids with some adding intravenous immunoglobulin, or on intravenous immunoglobulin only.

The CDR3 has 12 amino acids. CDR1 is SQVTM, CDR2 ANQGSEA, per germline. V was pared by 7 bases and J by 2 bases, with 10 bases between. Random hexamers were used to reverse transcribe the RNA input (roughly 0.5 to 1 ug). It was immunoSEQ multiplex PCR that amplified TCR beta CDR3 across 54 Vbeta and 13 Jbeta. TCRdb reprocessed the immunoSEQ multiplex PCR reads with MiXCR, giving one entry per CDR3 protein. This table holds approximately 180,000 distinct CDR3 sequences, 90% to 95% found once. The clonotype comes from a human donor with Susac syndrome. The chain combines TRBV29-1 with TRBJ2-3; a weak D match, TRBD2 (6 bases). Sequenced: CD4+ T cells from PBMCs. The CDR3 DNA sequence: TGCAGCGCCCGGGGGAACACAGATACGCAGTATTTT. Protein sequence: CSARGNTDTQYF.